Below are 22 T cell receptor beta chains sequenced from a single sample in a study of T cells in Graves' hyperthyroidism and ophthalmopathy. What was amplified from RNA transcripts were TCR beta CDR3 regions. Primed by the HTBI set, a first-round RT-PCR was run on the TCR CDR3. TCRdb ran MiXCR on the multiplex PCR reads and lists one entry per CDR3 protein. The sample lists hundreds of thousands of distinct CDR3 sequences, under 60% occurring once. Material for sequencing was peripheral blood or thyroid tissue (not recorded which). These receptors all stem from a woman aged 18-29 years with Graves' hyperthyroidism.

The J gene is TRBJ1-2, the V gene TRBV25-1; 9 nucleotides agree with TRBD1. Trimming removed 6 bases from V and 4 bases from J; junction bases left unmatched: 9. The CDR3 is 15 amino acids. Germline CDR1 reads MGHDK; CDR2 reads SYGVNS. The CDR3 spells CASSQQGAEGYGYTF. CDR3 nucleotide sequence: TGTGCCAGCAGCCAACAGGGGGCAGAAGGCTATGGCTACACCTTC.

For this clonotype: A read error is likely, as this CDR3 ends without the conserved phenylalanine or tryptophan. The CDR3 spells CASSRGTGAYEQYL. CDR3 DNA sequence: TGTGCCAGCAGCAGGGGGACAGGAGCTTACGAGCAGTACCTC. V usage is TRBV11-2 and J usage is TRBJ2-7; 8 bases are a match to TRBD1. The CDR3 is made up of 14 amino acids. Germline lookup yields CDR1 SGHAT and CDR2 FQNNGV. With 5 bases clipped from V and 4 bases from J, the junction kept 7 bases outside the gene matches.

The chain is built from TRBV24-1 and TRBJ2-1; D gene ambiguous. The CDR3 has 15 amino acids. With 4 bases removed from V and 0 bases from J, the gap between germline ends came to 9 bases. CDR1 is KGHDR, CDR2 SFDVKD, per germline. The chain's CDR3 is CATSEGFSSYNEQFF. CDR3 DNA: TGTGCCACCAGTGAGGGTTTCAGCTCCTACAATGAGCAGTTCTTC.

For this clonotype: Since a much larger clone is just one base distant, this may be a read error. This chain connects TRBV2 to TRBJ1-4, with a possible D match to TRBD1 (5 bases). Germline V gene lookup returns CDR1 SNHLY and CDR2 FYNNEI. The CDR3 has 14 residues. V lost 4 bases and J 7 bases, leaving 13 bases between the germline ends. The DNA of the CDR3 is TGTGCCAGCAGTGGGGCAGGGAGAGGTGAAAAACTGTTTTTT. It specifies CASSGAGRGEKLFF. The full variable domain, in which reference TRBV2 and TRBJ1-4 provide the parts outside the CDR3, is EPEVTQTPSHQVTQMGQEVILRCVPISNHLYFYWYRQILGQKVEFLVSFYNNEISEKSEIFDDQFSVERPDGSNFTLKIRSTKLEDSAMYFCASSGAGRGEKLFFGSGTQLSVL.

V usage is TRBV7-2 and J usage is TRBJ2-5; TRBD1 aligns across 9 bases. After removal of 4 bases from V and 7 bases from J, the junction contained 4 bases not matched to a gene. This CDR3 spans 13 amino acids. Germline V gene sequence: CDR1 SGHTA, CDR2 FQGNSA. In DNA form, the CDR3 reads TGTGCCAGCAGCTCTTTGGACAGGGGGACCCAGTACTTC. This encodes CASSSLDRGTQYF.

This clonotype was counted at least ten times. The V call is TRBV7-9, the J call TRBJ1-2, with 7 positions matching TRBD1. V lost 5 bases and J lost 5; bases outside the gene matches: 5. CDR1 and CDR2 (germline): SEHNR, FQNEAQ (reference sequence). The CDR3 totals 13 residues. CDR3 DNA: TGTGCCAGCAGCGACTCGACAGGGTATGGCTACACCTTC. Residues: CASSDSTGYGYTF.

This clonotype was observed a few times. This chain links TRBV7-9 with TRBJ2-5, with a weak D call TRBD1 (5 bases). The CDR3 spans 15 residues. Per germline, CDR1 SEHNR and CDR2 FQNEAQ (reference sequence). V lost 1 base to trimming and J lost 4 bases, with 13 bases between them. CDR3 DNA: TGTGCCAGCAGCTTAGGCGGAAAAAGGGGAGAGACCCAGTACTTC. Translated: CASSLGGKRGETQYF.

This clonotype was observed a few times. V gene TRBV2 combines with J gene TRBJ2-7; the D call may be TRBD1 or TRBD2 (5 bases each). Germline lookup yields CDR1 SNHLY and CDR2 FYNNEI. The CDR3 length is 14 residues. V lost 3 bases, J lost 0 bases, and 9 bases lay in between. CDR3 sequence reads: CASSDAGSSYEQYF. The CDR3 DNA follows: TGTGCCAGCAGTGATGCAGGGAGCTCCTACGAGCAGTACTTC.

In this sample, this clonotype turned up many times. This sequence joins TRBV7-9 and TRBJ2-7; no clear D. Looked up from germline, CDR1 is SEHNR and CDR2 is FQNEAQ (reference sequence). The CDR3 extends over 15 amino acids. V dropped 4 bases and J dropped 1 base, with 14 bases sitting between them. The CDR3 sequence is CASSSADLRSYEQYF. CDR3 DNA sequence: TGTGCCAGCAGCTCCGCTGACTTGCGATCCTACGAGCAGTACTTC.

This clonotype was observed at least ten times. This rearrangement joins TRBV29-1 to TRBJ1-1, with a possible D match to TRBD1 (6 bases). Germline CDR1 SQVTM, CDR2 ANQGSEA. This CDR3 spans 13 amino acids. V was pared by 5 bases and J by 0 bases, with 10 bases between. CDR3 in DNA: TGCAGCGTTCAGGGGCAGATGAACACTGAAGCTTTCTTT. This encodes CSVQGQMNTEAFF. The full variable domain, completed using reference TRBV29-1 and TRBJ1-1, is SAVISQKPSRDICQRGTSLTIQCQVDSQVTMMFWYRQQPGQSLTLIATANQGSEATYESGFVIDKFPISRPNLTFSTLTVSNMSPEDSSIYLCSVQGQMNTEAFFGQGTRLTVV.

The rearrangement uses TRBV7-9 and TRBJ2-5; D is possibly TRBD2 (5 bases). V lost 3 bases and J 4 bases, leaving 12 bases between the germline ends. This CDR3 is 14 amino acids long. CDR1 SEHNR and CDR2 FQNEAQ come from the germline V gene (reference sequence). For the CDR3, the DNA is TGTGCCAGCAGCTTGCCGGCGGGTCCAGAGACCCAGTACTTC. Its protein is CASSLPAGPETQYF.

Of note for this clonotype: Since the CDR3 does not end with the conserved phenylalanine or tryptophan, this likely comes from a read error. Because the CDR3's place on the DNA is in doubt, the DNA is left out and the CDR3 is given as listed by TCRdb. This chain joins TRBV2 and TRBJ2-2; no check of the table's D call, TRBD2, against the DNA was made. Per the germline V gene, CDR1 is SNHLY and CDR2 is FYNNEI. The CDR3 numbers 8 amino acids, ends counted. CDR3 region: CATGASGS.

In nucleotides, the CDR3 is TGCAGCGTTTCATTAGCGGGAGGGCCTCTTTTCTACGAGCAGTACTTC. This sequence encodes CSVSLAGGPLFYEQYF. The rearrangement links TRBV29-1 to TRBJ2-7; TRBD2 agrees at 11 bases. Germline V CDR1 and CDR2: SQVTM, ANQGSEA. The CDR3 contains 16 residues. V trimming: 5 bases; J trimming: 3 bases; junction bases outside the gene matches: 12.

CDR3 residues: CASSLDLFNTGELFF. In DNA, the CDR3 is TGTGCCAGCAGCTTGGACCTTTTTAATACCGGGGAGCTGTTTTTT. The chain combines TRBV7-9 with TRBJ2-2; D remains ambiguous. The V end lost 3 bases, the J end lost 5 bases, and 13 bases lay between the germline ends. CDR1 and CDR2 from the germline V gene are SEHNR and FQNEAQ (reference sequence). The CDR3 runs 15 residues.

To note about this clonotype: Relative to the germline gene, one junction end is altered; a read error may explain this. This chain uses TRBV15 with TRBJ2-7; D perhaps matches TRBD2 (5 bases). Per germline, CDR1 LNHNV and CDR2 YYDKDF (reference sequence). CDR3 length equals 14 residues. CDR3 in DNA: TGTGCCACCAGCGGCCGGGAAAGCTCCTGCGAGCAGTACTTC. Translating it yields CATSGRESSCEQYF.

This chain uses TRBV6-5 with TRBJ2-4; no clear D. Germline V CDR1 and CDR2: MNHEY, SVGAGI. The CDR3 runs 15 residues. The V gene lost 0 bases and the J gene lost 0 bases, with 6 bases spanning the gap. The CDR3 nucleotides are TGTGCCAGCAGTTACTCGAACCCAGCCAAAAACATTCAGTACTTC. Translating gives CASSYSNPAKNIQYF.

The gene calls are TRBV19 and TRBJ2-5; D remains ambiguous. The CDR3 length is 13 residues. Germline V CDR1 and CDR2: LNHDA, SQIVND (reference sequence). V was pared by 3 bases and J by 0 bases, with 5 bases between. DNA for the CDR3: TGTGCCAGTAGTATTGCCAACCAAGAGACCCAGTACTTC. Translating gives CASSIANQETQYF.

The V and J genes are TRBV9 and TRBJ1-5; D is undetermined. This CDR3 is built from 16 residues. Germline V lookup: CDR1 SGDLS, CDR2 YYNGEE. Between the trimmed V and J ends, which lost 5 bases and 6 bases, there was a span of 21 bases. The CDR3 region is CASSPMDRALSQPQHF. In DNA, the CDR3 is TGTGCCAGCAGTCCTATGGACCGCGCTTTGAGTCAGCCCCAGCATTTT.

The chain links TRBV7-2 to TRBJ2-7; unclear D gene. V was clipped by 1 base and J by 0 bases, with 7 bases between them. The CDR3 covers 14 residues. Per germline, CDR1 SGHTA and CDR2 FQGNSA. The CDR3 spells CASSLGYNSYEQYF. In DNA, the CDR3 is TGTGCCAGCAGCTTAGGTTACAACTCCTACGAGCAGTACTTC.

This clonotype was seen a single time. The chain combines TRBV15 with TRBJ1-6, with 8 bases matching TRBD1. This CDR3 comprises 16 residues. The germline gives CDR1 LNHNV, CDR2 YYDKDF (reference sequence). V was clipped by 2 bases and J by 11 bases; unmatched bases: 11. CDR3 bases: TGTGCCACCAGCAGATTGACAGGGGCAGAACGGACACCCCTCCACTTT. Translating gives CATSRLTGAERTPLHF.

The gene calls are TRBV7-9 and TRBJ2-7, with 7 bases matching TRBD2. The J call may be wrong; the DNA end is better matched by TRBJ2-1. Germline CDR1 is SEHNR and CDR2 is FQNEAQ (reference sequence). CDR3 length: 14 amino acids. The CDR3 protein is CASSTSPLASKQFF. The CDR3 DNA sequence: TGTGCCAGCAGCACTAGCCCACTAGCGTCGAAGCAGTTCTTC.

The table lists this clonotype with a few counts. One end of the junction is discordant with germline, which a read error may explain. This chain joins TRBV6-5 and TRBJ2-7, with 7 bases aligning to TRBD1. Germline-derived CDR1 and CDR2 are MNHEY and SVGAGI. This CDR3 region has 15 residues. This CDR3 reads CAISYSSGTDYEQYF. The CDR3 nucleotides are TGTGCCATCAGTTACTCCTCCGGGACAGACTACGAGCAGTACTTC.